This TCR beta chain was observed in a study of cytomegalovirus exposure and HLA in healthy donors (dated by TCRdb to 2015 to 2018). Looking at the study overall: According to an earlier analysis of a few hundred of the donors, some 170 million T cells yielded 117 million unique TCR beta sequences and about 280 Gb of sequence data. An early release covering 550 to 650 HLA-typed donors comprised about 310 gigabases of sequencing data and around 80 million unique TCR sequences. Of the 300 to 450 genotyped donors, 81% were placed in the genetic ancestry cluster associated with self-reported Caucasian donors. The study aimed to test whether cataloging public T cell receptors could reveal signatures of past pathogen exposure. The study profiled the T cell repertoires of about 640 subjects by immunosequencing and related them to cytomegalovirus serostatus. Along with the approximately 670-subject first cohort, a separate validation cohort of over a hundred different subjects was used. To predict cytomegalovirus infection status, the study brought together high-throughput TCR immunosequencing, statistical association of individual TCRs with disease status, and machine learning. A later analysis re-analyzed previously published TCR beta repertoires from about 730 donors and added high-resolution HLA genotyping to study TCR occurrence patterns. Rather than using new phenotypic data, the later analysis identified candidate immune exposures from TCR beta sequences and from how often those sequences occurred across donors. To decide whether each TCR beta V gene segment behaved as functional or pseudogenic, an earlier analysis of fewer than 750 of the donors relied on high-throughput TCR beta sequencing. Donor age, sex, ethnicity and CMV serostatus were compiled together with the repertoire data. Genome-wide SNP genotypes for about 55% of the 666 donors were used in a later genetic analysis, which treated that subset as a discovery cohort. Every discovery cohort repertoire had been produced on one sequencing platform. Both class I and class II loci were covered by HLA typing, at four-digit resolution. Typing coverage varied by locus: about 620-640 donors for A, B, C, DRB1 and DQB1; roughly 500 for DQA1; 606 for DPA1; 450 to 480 for DPB1. Because of strong linkage in the cohort, four or five DR-DQ haplotypes were treated as single units for association and clustering. On average, around 240,000 unique TCR beta nucleotide sequences were sequenced per donor among some 430 genotyped donors of the cohort, with roughly 18% of those sequences being non-productive. Beyond this particular receptor, the publication reports: Linkage disequilibrium might explain the correlated functional status among segregating V segments, but an unknown experimental factor could not be excluded. A later genetic analysis associated a missense DCLRE1C variant with V-gene and J-gene trimming of TCR beta chains, and an independent cohort replicated the association. In the study, around 150 TCR beta chains were listed as associated with cytomegalovirus. In vitro tests confirmed that three of the cytomegalovirus-associated TCR beta chains recognize cytomegalovirus antigens. A later analysis found that TCR association rates varied across HLA loci, with DRB1 alleles showing the most associated TCRs and HLA-C alleles the fewest. Specific HLA alleles were associated with roughly 16,000 TCR beta sequences at a false discovery rate of 0.05 in a later analysis. In a later analysis, HLA-associated TCR beta chains showed more clonal expansion and lower generation probabilities than non-associated chains that were equally common. In a later analysis, most CMV-associated TCR beta chains were found to appear HLA-restricted, with HLA associations seemingly driven largely by CMV exposure. HLA typing was unavailable for some donors at each locus, so association tests used only the typed subset. Because counts were too low, seventeen rarely observed V segments, including chromosome 9 orphons, were excluded from the earlier analysis of 587 of the donors. According to the authors, the approach could potentially be generalized to other disease states and immunological phenotypes. According to a later analysis, parvovirus B19, influenza, CMV and Epstein-Barr virus appeared linked to several top co-occurrence clusters. While some public TCRs were present in many individuals, most TCR sequences turned up only very rarely across donors. The cohort was sequenced for TCR beta chains only, and without alpha or paired-chain data the features that could be detected were limited. For the cohort, immune exposure information was limited to CMV serostatus. The sequencing pipeline was judged likely to have produced a cluster of highly shared sequence variants as a technical artifact. Sequencing depth was assumed to be roughly uniform across donors in the presence/absence analyses, though that assumption may not hold. The classifier was reported to diagnose cytomegalovirus status with high specificity and sensitivity in both the original and validation cohorts. A further reported finding was that TCR beta sequences accurately predicted the HLA-A and HLA-B alleles for most subjects in the first cohort. In an earlier analysis of about 600 of the donors, most TCR beta V segments appeared in productive rearrangements about 90% or about 30% of the time, broadly matching IMGT annotations. Strong co-occurrence of HLA alleles, especially DR and DQ, made assigning TCR associations to individual alleles difficult. In a later genetic analysis, fewer N-insertions in productive TCRs were reported among donors in an Asian-associated ancestry cluster than the roughly 710-donor mean. The 87-base-pair reads could not distinguish some IMGT-functional V segments, including TRBV6-2 and TRBV6-3, so those segments were excluded.

V sheds 3 bases and J sheds 4 bases, leaving 4 bases between their ends. Inclusive of the bounding cysteine and phenylalanine, the CDR3 is 11 residues long. Only the CDR3 part of the read is kept: 33 bases, read in frame from the first base. The germline V gene provides CDR1 ENHRY and CDR2 SYGVKD. In the case of this clone: No cognate antigen has been identified for it.

The cohort comprised approximately 700 healthy bone marrow donors. At the time of sampling, all cohort members were nominally healthy, though unrecorded immune exposures were likely present. The donor tested CMV seronegative and was one of the 352 seronegative cohort members. Each donor provided a peripheral blood sample, and peripheral blood mononuclear cells were used for TCR beta sequencing. Genomic DNA extraction from the blood cell samples was performed with the Qiagen DNeasy Blood Extraction Kit. Libraries came from the immunoSEQ multiplex PCR assay. For the multiplex PCR, a mixture combining 60 forward primers for TCR Vbeta segments and 13 reverse primers for TCR Jbeta segments was used. The CDR3 region of rearranged TCR beta genes was amplified from genomic DNA with a multiplex PCR assay. On the Illumina HiSeq System, the amplified TCR beta libraries were sequenced as 87-base-pair reads. Regarding the original processing steps: In a later analysis, 80 million or so unique TCR beta chains were counted across the roughly 670 repertoires, and around 10 million of these chains were shared by at least two donors. A nearest-neighbor algorithm error-corrected the raw reads and collapsed the reads into unique sequences, merging closely related sequences to remove PCR and sequencing errors. To assign V, D and J gene segments, CDR3 sequences were aligned to IMGT reference sequences. For a sequence to be retained, a match of at least six nucleotides to both a V gene segment and a J gene segment was required. Rearrangements were classified as productive when the CDR3 lacked stop codons and remained in frame with V and J, and all other rearrangements were classified as non-productive. CDR3 was defined according to IMGT convention as the region running from the second conserved V-encoded cysteine to the conserved J-encoded phenylalanine. The earlier analysis of approximately 590 of the donors excluded any sequence lacking an unambiguous match to a single V gene segment. In an earlier analysis of some 590 of the donors, a V segment was called functional when productive rearrangements were above 56.7%, and segregating when the standard deviation between donors exceeded 5%. A statistical classification framework was built for diagnosing cytomegalovirus status from the catalog of TCR beta chain sequences. A later analysis assigned V and J genes by comparing TCR nucleotide sequences with IMGT/GENE-DB human TR gene sequences. In a later analysis, CDR3 sequences and most-parsimonious VDJ recombination scenarios were assigned using the TCRdist pipeline. In a later analysis, every TCR beta chain was defined by the combination of its CDR3 amino acid sequence and its V-gene family, and reads without a unique V-gene family were dropped. To address suspected cross-contamination and a sequencing artifact, a later analysis removed a few hundred highly shared, low-generation-probability nucleotide sequences. A later analysis calculated a clonal expansion index for each public chain from normalized within-repertoire ranks of inferred template counts. Generation probabilities in a later analysis came from a VDJ recombination model fitted to out-of-frame rearrangements, and those results were checked against IGoR. Hypergeometric tests were used in a later analysis to score TCR-TCR, TCR-HLA and TCR-CMV co-occurrence, with a repertoire-size bias correction applied to the TCR pairs. False discovery rates were estimated in a later analysis by permuting HLA or CMV assignments 20 times. In a later analysis, co-occurring TCRs were grouped with DBSCAN, and TCRdist sequence similarity was added when clustering was performed within HLA-allele-positive subsets. For co-occurrence clustering, repertoires with fewer than 30,000 or more than 120,000 public chains were excluded, along with 5 or 6 repertoires with anomalous nucleotide sharing. Held by TCRdb, this immuneACCESS table contains in-frame sequences only and omits some clones. Under half of the omission traces to an unresolved V gene where checked; the cause of the rest is unknown. V, J and clone size are taken as reported in that table, and D and trimming were inferred from the DNA itself. The sample table gives some 60,000 clones. The top ten constitute 3.5% to 4.5% of the sample.

The clonotype comes from a male donor in good health and CMV-seronegative. The chain joins TRBV10-3 to TRBJ2-7; no D gene can be assigned with confidence. The sample consisted of PBMCs. The encoded CDR3 is CAISDLYEQYF. The nucleotide sequence is given as TGTGCCATCAGTGACCTATACGAGCAGTACTTC.